This T cell receptor (beta chain) was profiled in a study of T cells in Graves' hyperthyroidism and ophthalmopathy. Findings and caveats of the study: Stable hyperthyroidism and ophthalmopathy were separated using 13 V-J signatures.

What was amplified from RNA transcripts were TCR beta CDR3 regions. During a first-round RT-PCR of the TCR CDR3, the HTBI primer set was used. TCRdb redid the calling of the multiplex PCR reads with MiXCR, one entry per CDR3 protein. The sample includes around 350,000 distinct CDR3 sequences, approximately 17% seen only once; the top ten take approximately 35%. Patients aged 18 to 65 had newly diagnosed hyperthyroidism lasting under 2 months. Blood was sampled at initial diagnosis of hyperthyroidism, prior to onset of any ophthalmopathy symptoms. This CDR3 is built from 15 residues. The germline V gene has CDR1 MNHEY and CDR2 SVGEGT. V was shortened by 2 bases and J by 9 bases, with 17 bases between the two germline ends. The sample holds many counts of this clonotype. The target antigen is unknown.

The sequencing input was blood. The chain links TRBV6-2 or TRBV6-3 to TRBJ2-4, with D maybe TRBD2 (7 bases). The TCR sequence derives from a woman aged 25 to 39 with Graves' hyperthyroidism that later progressed to Graves' ophthalmopathy. CDR3 in DNA: TGTGCCAGCAGTTACGATGCGGGGGCCACGAGCATTCAGTACTTC. Translated: CASSYDAGATSIQYF.